This entry is about one T cell receptor beta chain. Its antigen is not yet known. Base qualities are not at hand, and no much larger clone is one base apart. CDR1 and CDR2, looked up from the germline V gene, are MDHEN and SYDVKM. The V end loses 5 bases and the J end loses 2 bases, and a stretch of 15 bases separates them. Reading from cysteine to phenylalanine, the CDR3 counts 15 amino acids. The DNA shown is the 45-base CDR3, in frame from base 1. This specimen belongs to a study of blood T cell repertoires in COVID-19 (TCRdb year 2020). Some background on the complete study: Collaborator samples came from the United States, Italy and Spain and covered acute and convalescent phases of COVID-19. The prospective study material was composed of cDNA or gDNA derived from T cells, B-cell-depleted T cells, or PBMCs. The dataset comprised deeply sampled blood TCRbeta repertoires from subjects exposed to, actively infected with, or recovered from COVID-19. A freely available public database, intended as a resource for researchers studying the immune response to SARS-CoV-2, is where the repertoires were released. The samples were drawn from the first 160 participants of the ongoing ImmuneRACE study and from some 1,300 subjects provided by 6 global collaborators. Nearly every sample came with metadata listing a de-identified subject ID, COVID-19 status, age in years and sex. Where HLA class I and class II types were available, the types were taken from metadata supplied by the sample provider, not from assay-based typing.

TCRbeta CDR3 regions were amplified from genomic DNA using the immunoSEQ Assay, a bias-controlled multiplex PCR. The study's processing was this. Within the assay, amplification of reference gene primers was used to estimate how many nucleated cells each sample contained. To quantify the absolute abundance of each unique TCRbeta CDR3 rearrangement, sequence reads were collapsed and filtered. For each sample, productive Simpson clonality was calculated as the square root of Simpson's diversity index across productive rearrangements. Imported from immuneACCESS, the table was reduced by TCRdb to in-frame sequences with V and J called. These copies leave out some clones; in studies compared against another copy, an unresolved V gene accounts for under half, and the cause of the remainder is not known. V and J calls and clone size come straight from that table; D and trimming were deduced from the DNA. Recorded for this sample are around 82,000 clones; approximately 86% of them occurred a single time. The ten largest clones take up under 6.5% of the sample.

At one collaborating source in Seattle, patients were enrolled during active infection and were followed longitudinally through the course of disease. Whole blood was collected in K2EDTA tubes by collaborating institutions according to the institutions' own protocols. For TCRbeta analysis, collaborator samples were shipped as frozen whole blood, as isolated PBMCs, or as DNA extracted from either sample type. The investigation overall reported the following: Clinical and demographic metadata were provided uncurated, with the amount varying by source and participant.

In this chain, TRBV28 is recombined with TRBJ1-2; TRBD1 is a possible D gene, resting on 5 matching bases. Material: peripheral blood. This receptor was obtained from a man aged 80 or over with COVID-19, enrolled during active disease. The CDR3 amino acid sequence is: CASSRPDRANYGYTF. The DNA sequence reads TGTGCCAGCAGTCGCCCAGACAGAGCAAACTATGGCTACACCTTC.